Reported below is one T cell receptor beta chain. This sample is part of a study of blood T cell repertoires in COVID-19. Study as a whole: Donors in the United States, Italy and Spain gave samples during acute or convalescent COVID-19. PBMCs, B-cell-depleted T cells, or T cells provided the cDNA or gDNA that made up the material.

Followed longitudinally, the Seattle patients had been enrolled during active infection. Original methodology: Amplification with reference gene primers provided the estimates of nucleated cell counts. Sequenced by immunoSEQ multiplex PCR; TCRdb stores in-frame clones only, minus some. That table gives V, J and clone size, and the DNA gave D and trimming. The profile covers fewer than 200,000 clones, with around 83% appearing a single time and 7.6% taken by the ten largest. Per the germline V gene, CDR1 is SEHNR and CDR2 is FQNEAQ (reference sequence). The CDR3 extends over 15 amino acids. The V and J ends lost 2 bases and 4 bases, in that order; junction bases with no gene match: 4.

This rearrangement joins TRBV7-9 to TRBJ2-7, with TRBD2 identical over 11 bases. The TCR sequence derives from a woman aged 70-85 years with COVID-19, enrolled during active disease. The sequencing input was peripheral blood. The CDR3, as DNA: TGTGCCAGCAGCTTAATCCCTAGCGGGAGGTACGAGCAGTACTTC. Translated: CASSLIPSGRYEQYF.